This T cell receptor beta chain is drawn from a study of CXCR3-negative and CXCR3-positive naive CD8 T cells. Study outcomes and limitations: TRB CDR3s of CXCR3-positive naive cells were more hydrophobic than those of CXCR3-negative naive cells.

Germline assignment: CDR1 MDHEN and CDR2 SYDVKM. The CDR3 loop spans 17 amino acids. On this clonotype: Antigen: not known.

TRB cDNA was prepared as libraries by UMI-labeled 5' RACE. For each CDR3 protein, TCRdb gives one entry from its re-call of the 5' RACE reads, without DNA. The sample's table shows more than 70,000 distinct CDR3 sequences. The chain uses TRBV28 and TRBJ2-3; TCRdb's D call of TRBD1 is untestable without DNA. The TCR sequence derives from a human donor in good health. Some clones in this sample may be carry-over from other donors' samples. Sequenced input: naive CXCR3+ CD8+ T cells from blood. Subset noted: CD45RO-CCR7+CD27+CD95- naive CD8+ T cells expressing CXCR3 (TNR3+). The CDR3 loop reads CASSLLAEQGLVDTQYF. Together with reference TRBV28 and TRBJ2-3, the CDR3 gives the full variable domain: DVKVTQSSRYLVKRTGEKVFLECVQDMDHENMFWYRQDPGLGLRLIYFSYDVKMKEKGDIPEGYSVSREKKERFSLILESASTNQTSMYLCASSLLAEQGLVDTQYFGPGTRLTVL.